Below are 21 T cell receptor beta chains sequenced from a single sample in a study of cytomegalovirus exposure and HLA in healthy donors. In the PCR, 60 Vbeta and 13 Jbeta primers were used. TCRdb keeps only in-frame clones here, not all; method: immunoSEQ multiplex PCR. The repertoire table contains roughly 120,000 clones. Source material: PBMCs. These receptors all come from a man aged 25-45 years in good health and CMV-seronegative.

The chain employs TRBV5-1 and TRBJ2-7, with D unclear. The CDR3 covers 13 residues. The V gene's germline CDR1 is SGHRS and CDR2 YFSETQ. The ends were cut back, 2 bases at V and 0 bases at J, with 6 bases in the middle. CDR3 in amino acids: CASSFEDSYEQYF. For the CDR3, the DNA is TGCGCCAGCAGCTTTGAGGACTCCTACGAGCAGTACTTC. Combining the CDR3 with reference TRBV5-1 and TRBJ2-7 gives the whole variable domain KAGVTQTPRYLIKTRGQQVTLSCSPISGHRSVSWYQQTPGQGLQFLFEYFSETQRNKGNFPGRFSGRQFSNSRSEMNVSTLELGDSALYLCASSFEDSYEQYFGPGTRLTVT.

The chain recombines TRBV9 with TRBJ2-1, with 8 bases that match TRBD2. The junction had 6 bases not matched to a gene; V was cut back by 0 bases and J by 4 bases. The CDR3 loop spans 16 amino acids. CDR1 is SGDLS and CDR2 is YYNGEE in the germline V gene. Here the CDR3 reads CASSVGAGEAYNEQFF. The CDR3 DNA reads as TGTGCCAGCAGCGTAGGAGCGGGAGAAGCGTACAATGAGCAGTTCTTC.

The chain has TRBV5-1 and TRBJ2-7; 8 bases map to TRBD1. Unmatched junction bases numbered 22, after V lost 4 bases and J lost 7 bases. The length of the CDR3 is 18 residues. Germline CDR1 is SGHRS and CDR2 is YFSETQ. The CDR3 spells CASSAPGQASHTSVEQYF. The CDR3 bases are TGCGCCAGCAGCGCACCGGGACAGGCGTCACACACTTCGGTGGAGCAGTACTTC.

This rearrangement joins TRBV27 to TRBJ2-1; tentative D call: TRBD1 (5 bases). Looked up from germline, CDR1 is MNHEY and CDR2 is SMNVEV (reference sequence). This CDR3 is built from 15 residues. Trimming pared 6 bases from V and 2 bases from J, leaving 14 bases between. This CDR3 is CASRALWGAYNEQFF. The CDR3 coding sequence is TGTGCCAGCAGGGCCCTGTGGGGCGCCTACAATGAGCAGTTCTTC.

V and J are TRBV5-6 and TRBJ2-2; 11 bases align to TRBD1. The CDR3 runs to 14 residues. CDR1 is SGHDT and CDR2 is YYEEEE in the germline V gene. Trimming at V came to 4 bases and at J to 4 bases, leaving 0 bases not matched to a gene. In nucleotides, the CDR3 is TGTGCCAGCAGCGGGACAGGGGGCACCGGGGAGCTGTTTTTT. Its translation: CASSGTGGTGELFF.

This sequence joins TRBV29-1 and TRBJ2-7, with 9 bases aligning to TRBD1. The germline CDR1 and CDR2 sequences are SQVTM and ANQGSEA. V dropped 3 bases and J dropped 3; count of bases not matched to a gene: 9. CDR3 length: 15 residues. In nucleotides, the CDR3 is TGCAGCGTTGAGGGACAGGGCTCATTGGGCTACGAGCAGTACTTC. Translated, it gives CSVEGQGSLGYEQYF.

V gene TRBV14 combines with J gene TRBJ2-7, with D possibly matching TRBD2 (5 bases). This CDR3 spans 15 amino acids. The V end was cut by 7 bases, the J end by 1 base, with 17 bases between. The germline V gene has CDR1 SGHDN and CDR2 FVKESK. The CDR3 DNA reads TGTGCCAGCAAAGATACAGCGGATCCTTCCTACGAGCAGTACTTC. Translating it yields CASKDTADPSYEQYF.

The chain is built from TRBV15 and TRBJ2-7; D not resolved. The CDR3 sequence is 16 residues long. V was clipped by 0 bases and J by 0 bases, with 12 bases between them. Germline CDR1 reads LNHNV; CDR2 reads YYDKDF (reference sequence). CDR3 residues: CATSRDPLASSYEQYF. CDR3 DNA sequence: TGTGCCACCAGCAGAGATCCCCTGGCCAGCTCCTACGAGCAGTACTTC.

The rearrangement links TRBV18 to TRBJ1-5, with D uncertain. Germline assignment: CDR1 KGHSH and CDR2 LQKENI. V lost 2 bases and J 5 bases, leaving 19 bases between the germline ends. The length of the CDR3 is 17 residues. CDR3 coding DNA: TGTGCCAGCTCACCAAGCGTCGATGGAGGGATGGATCAGCCCCAGCATTTT. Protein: CASSPSVDGGMDQPQHF.

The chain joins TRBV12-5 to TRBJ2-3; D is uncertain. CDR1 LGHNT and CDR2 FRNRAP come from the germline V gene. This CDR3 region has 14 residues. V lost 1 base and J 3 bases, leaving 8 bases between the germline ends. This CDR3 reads CASGLDSATDTQYF. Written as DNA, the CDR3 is TGTGCTAGTGGTTTGGATTCAGCGACAGATACGCAGTATTTT.

The CDR3 loop is CASSPGLAGVTDTQYF. CDR3 in DNA: TGTGCCAGCAGCCCGGGACTAGCGGGAGTCACAGATACGCAGTATTTT. The J gene is TRBJ2-3, the V gene TRBV4-2; 14 bases are a match to TRBD2. The CDR3 totals 16 residues. CDR1 and CDR2 (germline): LGHNA, YNFKEQ. V was pared by 4 bases and J by 2 bases, with 2 bases of the junction left unmatched.

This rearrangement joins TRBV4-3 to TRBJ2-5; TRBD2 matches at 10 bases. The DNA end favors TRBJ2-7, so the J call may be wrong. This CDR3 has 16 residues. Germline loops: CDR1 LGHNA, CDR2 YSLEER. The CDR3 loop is CASSQVLAGFPYEQYF. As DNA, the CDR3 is TGCGCCAGCAGCCAAGTACTAGCGGGATTCCCCTACGAGCAGTACTTC.

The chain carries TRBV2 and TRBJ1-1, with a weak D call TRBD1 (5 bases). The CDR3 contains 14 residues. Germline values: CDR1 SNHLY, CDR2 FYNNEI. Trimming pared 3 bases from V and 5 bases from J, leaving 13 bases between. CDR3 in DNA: TGTGCCAGCAGTGACAGGGACGGGGGAACTGAAGCTTTCTTT. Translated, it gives CASSDRDGGTEAFF.

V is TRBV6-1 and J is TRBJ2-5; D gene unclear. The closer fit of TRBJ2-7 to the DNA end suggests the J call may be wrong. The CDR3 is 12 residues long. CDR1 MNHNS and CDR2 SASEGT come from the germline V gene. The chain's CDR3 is CASRVYSYEQYF. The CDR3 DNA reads TGTGCCAGCAGGGTCTACTCCTACGAGCAGTACTTC.

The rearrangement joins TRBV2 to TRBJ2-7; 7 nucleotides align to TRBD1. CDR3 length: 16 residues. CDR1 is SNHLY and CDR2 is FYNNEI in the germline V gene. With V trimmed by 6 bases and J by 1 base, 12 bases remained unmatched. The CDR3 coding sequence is TGTGCCAGCAGCCTTCGGGTACAGGGGTATTCCTACGAGCAGTACTTC. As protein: CASSLRVQGYSYEQYF.

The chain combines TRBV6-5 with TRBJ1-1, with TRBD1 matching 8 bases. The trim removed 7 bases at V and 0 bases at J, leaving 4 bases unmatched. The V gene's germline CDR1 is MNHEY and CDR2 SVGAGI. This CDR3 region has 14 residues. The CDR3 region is CASTGQGMNTEAFF. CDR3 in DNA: TGTGCCAGCACCGGACAGGGAATGAACACTGAAGCTTTCTTT.

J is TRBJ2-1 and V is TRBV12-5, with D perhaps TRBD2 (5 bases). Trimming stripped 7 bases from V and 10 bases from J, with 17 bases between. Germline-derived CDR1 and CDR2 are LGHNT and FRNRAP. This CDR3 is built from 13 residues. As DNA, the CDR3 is TGTGCTAGTGCCCCTGTATTAGGACTGGAGCAGTTCTTC. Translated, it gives CASAPVLGLEQFF.

CDR3 sequence: CSITQEVESYGYTF. The CDR3 nucleotides are TGCAGCATAACGCAGGAGGTTGAGAGCTATGGCTACACCTTC. The chain combines TRBV29-1 with TRBJ1-2; D unclear. The germline CDR1 and CDR2 sequences are SQVTM and ANQGSEA. This CDR3 spans 14 amino acids. V was cut by 8 bases and J by 4 bases, with 20 bases left in between.

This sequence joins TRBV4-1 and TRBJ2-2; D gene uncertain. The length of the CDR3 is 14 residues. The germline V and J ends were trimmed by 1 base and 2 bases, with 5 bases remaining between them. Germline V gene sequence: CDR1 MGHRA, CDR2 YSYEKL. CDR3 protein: CASSQGHNTGELFF. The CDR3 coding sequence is TGCGCCAGCAGCCAAGGACACAACACCGGGGAGCTGTTTTTT.

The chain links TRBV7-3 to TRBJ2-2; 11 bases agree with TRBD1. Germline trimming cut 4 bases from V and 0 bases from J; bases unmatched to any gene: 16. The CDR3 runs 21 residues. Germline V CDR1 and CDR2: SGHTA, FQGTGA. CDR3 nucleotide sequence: TGTGCCAGCAGCTACGACGCCGTAGGACAGGGGGCCCCCTCGAACACCGGGGAGCTGTTTTTT. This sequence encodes CASSYDAVGQGAPSNTGELFF.

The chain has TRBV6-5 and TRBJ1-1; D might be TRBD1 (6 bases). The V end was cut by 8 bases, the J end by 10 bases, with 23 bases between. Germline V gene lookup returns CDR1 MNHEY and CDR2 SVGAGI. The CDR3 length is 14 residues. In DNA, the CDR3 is TGTGCCAGCGGCAAAGGTCCGGGGGGCTCGGGAGCTTTCTTT. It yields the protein CASGKGPGGSGAFF.